This is a list of T cell receptor beta chains from one sample in a study of blood T cell repertoires in COVID-19. TCRdb's table, derived via immunoSEQ multiplex PCR, lists solely in-frame clones and lacks some. The table records some 240,000 clones, 70% to 90% of them present only once. Sequencing was carried out using PBMCs or T cells enriched from blood (not recorded which). The receptor source for this set is a woman in her forties with acute COVID-19. CDR3s include the opening cysteine and the closing phenylalanine or tryptophan. D genes are given only for firm matches. Clone size, where shown, is once, few, many, or a class for clones that have expanded.

once	NA	TRBV9	TRBJ2-1	CASSNRPSGNEQFF	TGTGCCAGCAGTAATCGACCTTCGGGGAATGAGCAGTTCTTC
NA	NA	TRBV27	TRBJ2-3	CASSSQGDPQDTQYF	TGTGCCAGCAGTTCGCAGGGTGATCCACAAGATACGCAGTATTTT
NA	TRBD1	TRBV7-6	TRBJ2-7	CASSLQQGSSYEQYF	TGTGCCAGCAGCTTACAACAGGGGTCCTCCTACGAGCAGTACTTC
NA	TRBD1	TRBV5-6	TRBJ2-2	CASSLRPGQEYTGELFF	TGTGCCAGCAGCTTGAGACCGGGACAGGAGTACACCGGGGAGCTGTTTTTT
NA	NA	TRBV6-1	TRBJ1-2	CASSEAGGGNYGYTF	TGTGCCAGCAGTGAAGCAGGCGGAGGAAACTATGGCTACACCTTC
NA	NA	TRBV5-4	TRBJ1-4	CASSPTGRTNEKLFF	TGTGCCAGCAGCCCTACAGGCAGAACTAATGAAAAACTGTTTTTT
NA	NA	TRBV19	TRBJ2-2	CASHPRVGNTGELFF	TGTGCCAGTCACCCCAGGGTAGGGAACACCGGGGAGCTGTTTTTT
NA	NA	TRBV12-3/TRBV12-4	TRBJ2-5	CASSSRETQYF	TGTGCCAGCAGTTCGAGAGAGACCCAGTACTTC
NA	NA	TRBV5-1	TRBJ2-5	CASSAADQETQYF	TGCGCCAGCAGCGCAGCGGACCAAGAGACCCAGTACTTC
NA	TRBD1	TRBV30	TRBJ1-2	CAWTGGGGYTF	TGTGCCTGGACAGGGGGAGGTGGCTACACCTTC
NA	NA	TRBV6-1	TRBJ2-2	CASSEALNTGELFF	TGTGCCAGCAGTGAAGCCCTCAACACCGGGGAGCTGTTTTTT
once	NA	TRBV25-1	TRBJ1-5	CASSAPGGRQPQHF	TGTGCCAGCAGCGCCCCGGGAGGGAGGCAGCCCCAGCATTTT
NA	NA	TRBV6-5	TRBJ2-3	CASSRIADFSDTQYF	TGTGCCAGCAGTAGAATAGCGGATTTTTCAGATACGCAGTATTTT
once	NA	TRBV5-1	TRBJ1-1	CASSRGTRGNLNTEAFF	TGCGCCAGCAGCCGCGGGACTCGGGGGAATTTGAACACTGAAGCTTTCTTT
NA	NA	TRBV5-8	TRBJ1-1	CASSLTQTSTEAFF	TGTGCCAGCAGCTTGACACAGACAAGCACTGAAGCTTTCTTT
NA	NA	TRBV9	TRBJ1-1	CASSVESGGAGAFF	TGTGCCAGCAGCGTAGAGTCGGGGGGCGCAGGGGCTTTCTTT
NA	TRBD2	TRBV7-8	TRBJ2-1	CASSLQSGRGSYNEQFF	TGTGCCAGCAGCTTACAGAGCGGGAGGGGATCTTACAATGAGCAGTTCTTC
NA	TRBD1	TRBV29-1	TRBJ2-7	CSVAGTGFGEQYF	TGCAGCGTTGCAGGGACAGGTTTTGGCGAGCAGTACTTC
NA	TRBD2	TRBV11-3	TRBJ2-2	CASSPIAGWIPGELFF	TGTGCCAGCAGTCCTATAGCGGGATGGATCCCCGGGGAGCTGTTTTTT